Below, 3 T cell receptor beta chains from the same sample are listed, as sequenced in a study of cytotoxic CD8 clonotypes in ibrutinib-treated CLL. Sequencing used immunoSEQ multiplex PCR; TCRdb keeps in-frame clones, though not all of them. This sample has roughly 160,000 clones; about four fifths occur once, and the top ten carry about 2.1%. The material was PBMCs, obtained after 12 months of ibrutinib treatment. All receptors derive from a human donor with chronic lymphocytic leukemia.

Here the CDR3 reads CAWSRGGLKSETQYF. The CDR3 DNA follows: TGTGCCTGGAGTAGGGGGGGGTTGAAATCGGAGACCCAGTACTTC. The rearrangement links TRBV30 to TRBJ2-5; D is perhaps TRBD2 (7 bases). Looked up from germline, CDR1 is GTSNPN and CDR2 is SVGIG (reference sequence). The length of the CDR3 is 15 residues. V gave up 2 bases and J gave up 5 bases, with 18 bases separating them.

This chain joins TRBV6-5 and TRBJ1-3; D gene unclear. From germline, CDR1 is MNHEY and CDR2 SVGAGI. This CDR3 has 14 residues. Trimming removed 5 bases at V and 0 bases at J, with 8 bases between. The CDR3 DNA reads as TGTGCCAGCAGTATCAGGATCTCTGGAAACACCATATATTTT. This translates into CASSIRISGNTIYF.

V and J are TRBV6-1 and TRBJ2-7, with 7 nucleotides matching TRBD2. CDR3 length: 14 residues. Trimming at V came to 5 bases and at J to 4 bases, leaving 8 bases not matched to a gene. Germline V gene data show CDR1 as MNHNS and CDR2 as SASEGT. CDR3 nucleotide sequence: TGTGCCAGCAGTCCGGGGGGACTAACATACGAGCAGTACTTC. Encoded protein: CASSPGGLTYEQYF.